The sequence of this T cell receptor (beta chain) was determined in a study of regulatory T cells in long-lasting Graves disease. This clonotype was seen more than once but under ten times. The time point is: newly diagnosed GD, antithyroid drugs for less than 3 months. PBMCs provided the RNA from which the TCR library was made. Construction of the TCR beta libraries employed iRepertoire HTBI primers in conjunction with Arm-PCR of CDR3 regions. In the authors' workflow: The samples yielded 62 TRBV and some 15 TRBJ segments. TCRdb reprocessed the multiplex PCR reads with MiXCR, giving one entry per CDR3 protein. For this entry, the V and J calls and clone size follow TCRdb and not the study's own pipeline. This table has some 560,000 distinct CDR3 sequences, about 16% appearing once. Germline V CDR1 and CDR2: LNHDA, SQIVND (reference sequence). V lost 5 bases, J lost 0 bases, and 16 bases lay in between. The CDR3 consists of 16 residues.

The same specimen was also included in a second study, on T cells in Graves' hyperthyroidism and ophthalmopathy.

This TCR was sampled from a woman aged 40 to 65 with Graves disease. The rearrangement links TRBV19 to TRBJ1-1; possibly TRBD1 for D (6 bases). The sequencing used peripheral blood mononuclear cells (PBMCs), collected at new diagnosis, from a patient treated with antithyroid drugs. The CDR3 DNA is TGTGCCAGTAGTCCATTCATCGGGACATTGAACACTGAAGCTTTCTTT. It is translated as CASSPFIGTLNTEAFF.